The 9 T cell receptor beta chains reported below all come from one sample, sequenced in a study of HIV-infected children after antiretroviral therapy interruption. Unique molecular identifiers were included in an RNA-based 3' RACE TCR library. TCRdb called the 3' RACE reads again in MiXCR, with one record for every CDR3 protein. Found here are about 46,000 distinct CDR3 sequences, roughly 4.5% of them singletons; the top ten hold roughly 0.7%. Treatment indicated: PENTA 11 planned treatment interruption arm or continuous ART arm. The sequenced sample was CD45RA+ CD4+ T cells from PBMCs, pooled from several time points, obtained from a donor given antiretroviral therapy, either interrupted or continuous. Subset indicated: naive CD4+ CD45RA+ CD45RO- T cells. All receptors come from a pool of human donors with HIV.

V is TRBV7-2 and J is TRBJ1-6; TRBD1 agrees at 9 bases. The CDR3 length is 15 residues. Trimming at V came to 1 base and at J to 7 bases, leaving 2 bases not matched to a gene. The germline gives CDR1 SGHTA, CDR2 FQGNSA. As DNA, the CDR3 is TGTGCCAGCAGCTTAGGGACAGGGGTAAATTCACCCCTCCACTTT. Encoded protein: CASSLGTGVNSPLHF.

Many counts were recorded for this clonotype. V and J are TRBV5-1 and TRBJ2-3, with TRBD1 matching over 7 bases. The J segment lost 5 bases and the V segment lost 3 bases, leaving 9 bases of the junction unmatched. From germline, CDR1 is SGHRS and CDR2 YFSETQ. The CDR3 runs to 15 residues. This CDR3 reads CASSSRLGTEDTQYF. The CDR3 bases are TGCGCCAGCAGCTCACGACTGGGGACAGAAGATACGCAGTATTTT.

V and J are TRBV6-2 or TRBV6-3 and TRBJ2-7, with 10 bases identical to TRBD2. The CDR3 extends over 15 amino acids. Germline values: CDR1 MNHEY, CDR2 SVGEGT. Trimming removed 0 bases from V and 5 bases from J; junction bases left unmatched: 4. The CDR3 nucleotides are TGTGCCAGCAGTTACTCCACTAGCGGGGTCAACGAGCAGTACTTC. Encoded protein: CASSYSTSGVNEQYF.

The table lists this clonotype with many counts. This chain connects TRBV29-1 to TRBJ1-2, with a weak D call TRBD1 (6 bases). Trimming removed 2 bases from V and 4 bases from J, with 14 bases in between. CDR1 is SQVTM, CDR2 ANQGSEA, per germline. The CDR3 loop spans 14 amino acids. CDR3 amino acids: CSVELTGGFYGYTF. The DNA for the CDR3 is TGCAGCGTTGAACTGACAGGAGGATTCTATGGCTACACCTTC.

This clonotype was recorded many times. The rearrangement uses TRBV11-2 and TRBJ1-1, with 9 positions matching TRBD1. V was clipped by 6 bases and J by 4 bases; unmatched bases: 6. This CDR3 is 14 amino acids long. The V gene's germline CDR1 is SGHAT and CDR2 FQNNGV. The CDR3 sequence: CASSVDRGSTEAFF. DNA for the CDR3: TGTGCCAGCAGTGTTGACAGGGGGTCCACTGAAGCTTTCTTT.

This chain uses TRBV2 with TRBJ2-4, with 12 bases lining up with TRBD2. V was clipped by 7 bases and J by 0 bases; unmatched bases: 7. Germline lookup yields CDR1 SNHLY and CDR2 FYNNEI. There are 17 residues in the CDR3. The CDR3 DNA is TGTGCCAGCAACCCCCTAGCGGGGGGGTTAGCCAAAAACATTCAGTACTTC. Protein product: CASNPLAGGLAKNIQYF.

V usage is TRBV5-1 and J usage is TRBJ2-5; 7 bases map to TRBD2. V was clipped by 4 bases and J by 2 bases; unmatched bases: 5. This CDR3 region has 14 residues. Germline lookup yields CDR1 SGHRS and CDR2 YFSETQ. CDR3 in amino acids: CASSPAGLQETQYF. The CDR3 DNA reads TGCGCCAGCAGCCCAGCGGGACTACAAGAGACCCAGTACTTC. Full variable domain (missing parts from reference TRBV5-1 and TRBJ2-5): KAGVTQTPRYLIKTRGQQVTLSCSPISGHRSVSWYQQTPGQGLQFLFEYFSETQRNKGNFPGRFSGRQFSNSRSEMNVSTLELGDSALYLCASSPAGLQETQYFGPGTRLLVL.

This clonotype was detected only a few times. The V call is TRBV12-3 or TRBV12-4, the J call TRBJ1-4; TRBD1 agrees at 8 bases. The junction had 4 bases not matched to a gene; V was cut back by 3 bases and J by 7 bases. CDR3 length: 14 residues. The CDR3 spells CASSFRGLVEKLFF. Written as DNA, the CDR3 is TGTGCCAGCAGTTTCAGGGGGCTGGTTGAAAAACTGTTTTTT.

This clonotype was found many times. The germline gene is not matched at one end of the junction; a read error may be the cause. CDR3 region: CASRLNSEAFF. In DNA, the CDR3 is TGTGCCAGCAGGCTTAACAGTGAAGCTTTCTTT. V usage is TRBV12-3 or TRBV12-4 and J usage is TRBJ1-1; D is ambiguous. The CDR3 consists of 11 residues.